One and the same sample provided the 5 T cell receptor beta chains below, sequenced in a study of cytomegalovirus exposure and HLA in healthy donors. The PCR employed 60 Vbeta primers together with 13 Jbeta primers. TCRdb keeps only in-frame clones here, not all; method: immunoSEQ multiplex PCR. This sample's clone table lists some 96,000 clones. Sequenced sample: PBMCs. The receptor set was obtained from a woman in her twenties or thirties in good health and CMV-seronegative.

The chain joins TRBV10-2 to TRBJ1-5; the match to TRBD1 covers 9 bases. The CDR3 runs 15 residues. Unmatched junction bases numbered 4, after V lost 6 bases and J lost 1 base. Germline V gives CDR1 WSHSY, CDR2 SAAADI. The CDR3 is CASREDRGSNQPQHF. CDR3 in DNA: TGCGCCAGCAGAGAGGACAGGGGCAGCAATCAGCCCCAGCATTTT.

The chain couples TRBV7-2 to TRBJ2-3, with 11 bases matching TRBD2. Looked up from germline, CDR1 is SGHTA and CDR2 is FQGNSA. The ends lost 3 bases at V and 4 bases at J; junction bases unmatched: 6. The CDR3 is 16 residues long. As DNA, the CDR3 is TGTGCCAGCAGCTTTAGCGGGGGGGCCGGGGCAGATACGCAGTATTTT. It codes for CASSFSGGAGADTQYF.

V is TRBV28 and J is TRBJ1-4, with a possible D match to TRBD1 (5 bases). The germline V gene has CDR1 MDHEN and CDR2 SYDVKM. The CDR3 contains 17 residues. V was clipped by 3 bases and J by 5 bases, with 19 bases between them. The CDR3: CASSFRVGGANNEKLFF. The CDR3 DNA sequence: TGTGCCAGCAGTTTTAGGGTCGGCGGGGCAAACAATGAAAAACTGTTTTTT.

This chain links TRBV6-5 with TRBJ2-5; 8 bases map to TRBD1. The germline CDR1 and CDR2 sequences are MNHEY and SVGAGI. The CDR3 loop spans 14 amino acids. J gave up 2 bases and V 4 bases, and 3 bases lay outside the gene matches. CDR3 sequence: CASSWGTGQETQYF. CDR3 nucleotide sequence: TGTGCCAGCAGTTGGGGGACAGGACAAGAGACCCAGTACTTC.

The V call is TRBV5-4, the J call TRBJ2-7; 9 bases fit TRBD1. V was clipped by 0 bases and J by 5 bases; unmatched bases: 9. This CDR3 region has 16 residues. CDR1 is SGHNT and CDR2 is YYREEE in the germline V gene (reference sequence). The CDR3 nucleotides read TGTGCCAGCAGCTTGGCAGGAAGACAGGGGGTCGACGAGCAGTACTTC. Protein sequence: CASSLAGRQGVDEQYF.